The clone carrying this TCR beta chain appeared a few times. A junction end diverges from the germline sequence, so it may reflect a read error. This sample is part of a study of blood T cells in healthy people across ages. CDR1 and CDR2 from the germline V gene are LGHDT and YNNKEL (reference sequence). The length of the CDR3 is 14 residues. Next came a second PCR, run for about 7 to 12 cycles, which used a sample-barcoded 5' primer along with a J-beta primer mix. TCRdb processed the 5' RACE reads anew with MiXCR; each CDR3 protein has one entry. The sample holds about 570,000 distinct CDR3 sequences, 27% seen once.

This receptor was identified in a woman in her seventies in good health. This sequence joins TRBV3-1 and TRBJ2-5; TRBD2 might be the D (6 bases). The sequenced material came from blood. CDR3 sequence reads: CASSQGGGRTPQCF. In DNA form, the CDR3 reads TGTGCCAGCAGCCAAGGTGGAGGGAGGACCCCACAGTGCTTC.